The 32 T cell receptor beta chains in this list originate from one sample, sequenced in a study of cytomegalovirus exposure and HLA in healthy donors. PCR amplification relied on 60 Vbeta primers (plus 13 Jbeta primers). Sequencing was performed with immunoSEQ multiplex PCR; in TCRdb, only in-frame clones are kept and a portion is missing. The sample shows 190,000 or so clones, around 79% of them seen only once. The sequenced material came from PBMCs. Source of these receptors: a male donor in good health and CMV-seropositive.

The V call is TRBV7-6, the J call TRBJ2-7; 9 bases line up with TRBD2. Unmatched junction bases numbered 6, after V lost 3 bases and J lost 3 bases. The CDR3 length is 15 residues. Germline V lookup: CDR1 SGHVS, CDR2 FNYEAQ. CDR3 in amino acids: CASSLIAGDRYEQYF. As DNA, the CDR3 is TGTGCCAGCAGCTTGATAGCGGGGGACCGCTACGAGCAGTACTTC.

The V gene is TRBV9, the J gene TRBJ2-1, with 12 nucleotides matching TRBD2. The V gene's germline CDR1 is SGDLS and CDR2 YYNGEE. The junction had 12 bases not matched to a gene; V was cut back by 7 bases and J by 10 bases. The CDR3 covers 15 residues. CDR3 sequence reads: CASRTSGTPDGEQFF. CDR3 DNA: TGTGCCAGCCGGACTAGCGGGACCCCTGACGGAGAGCAGTTCTTC.

This sequence joins TRBV7-6 and TRBJ2-1, with D maybe TRBD2 (7 bases). The CDR3 spans 14 residues. The V and J ends lost 8 bases and 5 bases respectively, with 16 bases between them. Looked up from germline, CDR1 is SGHVS and CDR2 is FNYEAQ. CDR3 nucleotide sequence: TGTGCCAGCCGTGCGGGGGCCCCCGACAATGAGCAGTTCTTC. It yields the protein CASRAGAPDNEQFF.

The J gene is TRBJ1-2, the V gene TRBV5-1; D ambiguous. V was clipped by 5 bases and J by 3 bases, with 14 bases between them. The CDR3 totals 14 residues. Per the germline V gene, CDR1 is SGHRS and CDR2 is YFSETQ. Here the CDR3 reads CASSPEGSHYGYTF. The CDR3 nucleotides read TGCGCCAGCAGTCCAGAGGGATCGCACTATGGCTACACCTTC.

The chain has TRBV5-4 and TRBJ1-2; 10 bases fit TRBD1. The CDR3 consists of 14 residues. The J segment lost 4 bases and the V segment lost 4 bases, leaving 4 bases of the junction unmatched. Germline V lookup: CDR1 SGHNT, CDR2 YYREEE (reference sequence). The CDR3 DNA reads as TGTGCCAGCAGCCGACAGGGGGCGGGCTATGGCTACACCTTC. Translation gives CASSRQGAGYGYTF.

Details on this clone: Distinct nucleotide sequences in the sample also encode this CDR3. J is TRBJ2-7 and V is TRBV28, with D unresolved. CDR1 and CDR2 from the germline V gene are MDHEN and SYDVKM. The ends were cut back, 6 bases at V and 3 bases at J, with 6 bases in the middle. This CDR3 comprises 11 residues. CDR3 coding DNA: TGTGCCAGCAGCCTCCGCTACGAGCAGTACTTC. Protein sequence: CASSLRYEQYF.

The chain carries TRBV6-1 and TRBJ2-7, with unresolved D. Germline loops: CDR1 MNHNS, CDR2 SASEGT. This CDR3 comprises 14 residues. V gave up 3 bases and J gave up 0 bases, with 9 bases separating them. The CDR3 spells CASSDYHSSYEQYF. CDR3 DNA sequence: TGTGCCAGCAGTGATTACCATAGCTCCTACGAGCAGTACTTC.

The chain combines TRBV18 with TRBJ1-5; the D is unclear. Per germline, CDR1 KGHSH and CDR2 LQKENI. The CDR3 spans 15 residues. V lost 2 bases to trimming and J lost 0 bases, with 8 bases between them. CDR3 coding DNA: TGTGCCAGCTCACCAAGCGGTGGTAGCAATCAGCCCCAGCATTTT. The encoded protein is CASSPSGGSNQPQHF.

The rearrangement uses TRBV14 and TRBJ1-1; 8 bases agree with TRBD1. Germline-derived CDR1 and CDR2 are SGHDN and FVKESK. CDR3 length equals 15 residues. V shed 0 bases and J 12 bases; nucleotides not matched to a gene: 12. The CDR3 bases are TGTGCCAGCAGCCAAGAGATAGGACAGGGTGCTCTGTCTTTCTTT. Protein sequence: CASSQEIGQGALSFF.

The genes are TRBV15 and TRBJ2-7; no clear D gene. The CDR3 totals 14 residues. Deletions cut 1 base from V and 0 bases from J, with 7 bases between. Germline-derived CDR1 and CDR2 are LNHNV and YYDKDF (reference sequence). Here the CDR3 reads CATSRGAPSYEQYF. Written as DNA, the CDR3 is TGTGCCACCAGCAGAGGGGCACCCTCCTACGAGCAGTACTTC.

This rearrangement joins TRBV6-1 to TRBJ2-7; no clear D gene. With 6 bases removed from V and 2 bases from J, the gap between germline ends came to 8 bases. From germline, CDR1 is MNHNS and CDR2 SASEGT. CDR3 length equals 12 residues. CDR3 sequence: CASSPLAYEQYF. The DNA for the CDR3 is TGTGCCAGCAGCCCCTTAGCCTACGAGCAGTACTTC.

The rearrangement uses TRBV5-5 and TRBJ1-1; D not certain. The germline V gene encodes CDR1 SGHKS and CDR2 YYEKEE (reference sequence). The CDR3 is 10 amino acids. V lost 3 bases and J lost 8, with 5 bases in between. CDR3: CASSSVEAFF. The CDR3 DNA is TGTGCCAGCAGCTCCGTAGAAGCTTTCTTT.

The V call is TRBV10-3, the J call TRBJ1-6; D remains unclear. CDR1 ENHRY and CDR2 SYGVKD come from the germline V gene. V lost 6 bases, J lost 10 bases, and 13 bases lay in between. The CDR3 has 13 amino acids. The CDR3 DNA follows: TGTGCCATCAGGGACGGGGTGAGGTCACCCCTCCACTTT. This encodes CAIRDGVRSPLHF.

This chain joins TRBV9 and TRBJ2-7, with D tentatively TRBD2 (5 bases). Germline V CDR1 and CDR2: SGDLS, YYNGEE. CDR3 length: 14 amino acids. V was pared by 4 bases and J by 2 bases, with 13 bases between. The CDR3 DNA reads as TGTGCCAGCAGCTTGGCGGGCGTCCCCTACGAGCAGTACTTC. This sequence encodes CASSLAGVPYEQYF. Filled out from reference TRBV9 and TRBJ2-7, the complete variable domain reads DSGVTQTPKHLITATGQRVTLRCSPRSGDLSVYWYQQSLDQGLQFLIQYYNGEERAKGNILERFSAQQFPDLHSELNLSSLELGDSALYFCASSLAGVPYEQYFGPGTRLTVT.

The gene calls are TRBV29-1 and TRBJ2-5; no clear D gene. Germline CDR1 is SQVTM and CDR2 is ANQGSEA. V was trimmed by 4 bases and J by 1 base, leaving 4 bases between them. The CDR3 is 11 amino acids. CDR3 sequence: CSVGLQETQYF. The CDR3 nucleotides read TGCAGCGTTGGACTCCAAGAGACCCAGTACTTC.

The chain has TRBV28 and TRBJ2-1; possibly TRBD1 for D (6 bases). CDR1 is MDHEN, CDR2 SYDVKM, per germline. The CDR3 sequence is 16 residues long. Trimming cost V 5 bases and J 0 bases, with 14 bases left between them. The CDR3 DNA reads TGTGCCAGCAGTCTAGCAGTAGGGGGCTCCTACAATGAGCAGTTCTTC. Translation: CASSLAVGGSYNEQFF.

The CDR3 loop is CASSFGQGMDTQYF. The CDR3 coding sequence is TGTGCCAGCAGCTTCGGACAGGGAATGGATACGCAGTATTTT. The chain uses TRBV7-8 and TRBJ2-3; 8 positions match TRBD1. Germline trimming cut 3 bases from V and 6 bases from J; bases unmatched to any gene: 5. This CDR3 has 14 amino acids. The germline V gene has CDR1 SGHVS and CDR2 FQNEAQ.

The chain employs TRBV29-1 and TRBJ2-1; 8 bases are shared with TRBD2. Germline CDR1 SQVTM, CDR2 ANQGSEA. J lost 16 bases, V lost 0 bases, and 11 bases had no gene match. The CDR3 is made up of 13 amino acids. The CDR3 DNA sequence: TGCAGCGTTGAAGATCGTTTACGGGAGGGCTCCTTCTTC. Amino acids: CSVEDRLREGSFF.

This clone was counted a single time. The J gene is TRBJ1-3, the V gene TRBV6-6; D uncertain. The length of the CDR3 is 14 residues. Trimming left V 2 bases short and J 0 bases short, with 5 bases between. Germline values: CDR1 MNHNY, CDR2 SVGAGI (reference sequence). CDR3 sequence: CASSYDTSGNTIYF. The CDR3 DNA sequence: TGTGCCAGCAGTTACGACACCTCTGGAAACACCATATATTTT.

CDR3 sequence: CASSFQANSPLHF. CDR3 bases: TGTGCCAGCAGTTTCCAGGCCAATTCACCCCTCCACTTT. This sequence joins TRBV27 and TRBJ1-6; D is unresolved. The length of the CDR3 is 13 residues. Trimming removed 3 bases from V and 7 bases from J, with 7 bases in between. Germline V lookup: CDR1 MNHEY, CDR2 SMNVEV (reference sequence).

The chain links TRBV7-3 to TRBJ1-2; D is undetermined. Trimming stripped 1 base from V and 5 bases from J, with 17 bases between. This CDR3 is 16 amino acids long. Germline V gene sequence: CDR1 SGHTA, CDR2 FQGTGA. As DNA, the CDR3 is TGTGCCAGCAGCTTAATTGGAGGCAGCCGGGAGTATGGCTACACCTTC. This gives the protein CASSLIGGSREYGYTF.

The chain carries TRBV6-1 and TRBJ2-5; D might be TRBD2 (6 bases). The CDR3 consists of 13 residues. Trimming took 9 bases from V and 1 from J, leaving 12 bases between them. The V gene's germline CDR1 is MNHNS and CDR2 SASEGT. CDR3 amino acids: CASTSSRQETQYF. CDR3 bases: TGTGCCAGTACTAGCAGCCGCCAAGAGACCCAGTACTTC.

This clone was observed a handful of times. The chain carries TRBV11-3 and TRBJ2-3; tentatively, D is TRBD2 (5 bases). This CDR3 contains 15 residues. Germline V gene lookup returns CDR1 SGHNT and CDR2 YENEEA. V lost 0 bases, J lost 4 bases, and 11 bases lay in between. The CDR3 here is CASSLERGRSDTQYF. The DNA for the CDR3 is TGTGCCAGCAGCTTAGAGCGCGGGCGATCAGATACGCAGTATTTT.

The genes are TRBV28 and TRBJ2-7; 7 bases fit TRBD1. The germline V gene encodes CDR1 MDHEN and CDR2 SYDVKM. This CDR3 region has 15 residues. Trimming cost V 3 bases and J 0 bases; bases outside gene matches: 5. The CDR3 region is CASSFRGSYSYEQYF. The CDR3 nucleotides read TGTGCCAGCAGTTTCAGGGGGAGTTACTCCTACGAGCAGTACTTC.

The chain recombines TRBV28 with TRBJ1-4; D unresolved. CDR3 length: 16 amino acids. Per germline, CDR1 MDHEN and CDR2 SYDVKM. V was pared by 3 bases and J by 1 base, with 12 bases between. The CDR3 here is CASSFSSWLTNEKLFF. CDR3 nucleotides: TGTGCCAGCAGTTTTTCTTCTTGGCTAACTAATGAAAAACTGTTTTTT.

The rearrangement links TRBV7-9 to TRBJ2-3; no clear D. Germline CDR1 SEHNR, CDR2 FQNEAQ (reference sequence). The CDR3 totals 12 residues. Trimming stripped 1 base from V and 5 bases from J, with 4 bases between. CDR3 sequence: CASSLVGDTQYF. CDR3 bases: TGTGCCAGCAGCTTAGTCGGAGATACGCAGTATTTT.

This clone was observed a few times. V is TRBV5-1 and J is TRBJ2-1; TRBD2 matches at 11 bases. Germline V lookup: CDR1 SGHRS, CDR2 YFSETQ. The junction had 10 bases not matched to a gene; V was cut back by 1 base and J by 7 bases. The CDR3 sequence is 17 residues long. The CDR3 is CASSLHPIAGGPNEQFF. The CDR3 DNA reads as TGCGCCAGCAGCTTGCACCCGATAGCGGGAGGGCCAAATGAGCAGTTCTTC.

This clone came up a few times. The chain couples TRBV7-6 to TRBJ2-5, with D uncertain. V was pared by 2 bases and J by 5 bases, with 6 bases between. The CDR3 totals 12 residues. Germline V gene data show CDR1 as SGHVS and CDR2 as FNYEAQ. In DNA, the CDR3 is TGTGCCAGCAGCTTAACAGTGGAGACCCAGTACTTC. Translated, it gives CASSLTVETQYF. Full variable domain (remainder filled in from reference TRBV7-6 and TRBJ2-5): GAGVSQSPRYKVTKRGQDVALRCDPISGHVSLYWYRQALGQGPEFLTYFNYEAQQDKSGLPNDRFSAERPEGSISTLTIQRTEQRDSAMYRCASSLTVETQYFGPGTRLLVL.

This clone was seen only once. The V call is TRBV5-6, the J call TRBJ1-5; 9 nucleotides line up with TRBD1. V lost 5 bases and J lost 4; bases outside the gene matches: 7. CDR3 size: 15 residues. Germline loops: CDR1 SGHDT, CDR2 YYEEEE. The CDR3 loop reads CASRRGQGINQPQHF. CDR3 coding DNA: TGTGCCAGCAGACGCGGACAGGGGATTAATCAGCCCCAGCATTTT.

This clone has just one count. The rearrangement joins TRBV7-3 to TRBJ2-1; 7 bases match TRBD2. This CDR3 is built from 13 residues. The V and J ends lost 6 bases and 6 bases, in that order; junction bases with no gene match: 5. CDR1 and CDR2 from the germline V gene are SGHTA and FQGTGA. In DNA, the CDR3 is TGTGCCAGCAGTCGAGCGGGAAGCAATGAGCAGTTCTTC. It specifies CASSRAGSNEQFF.

This clone was observed a handful of times. The chain couples TRBV19 to TRBJ2-1; 8 bases map to TRBD2. Trimming removed 8 bases from V and 6 bases from J; junction bases left unmatched: 6. Looked up from germline, CDR1 is LNHDA and CDR2 is SQIVND (reference sequence). This CDR3 spans 13 amino acids. Here the CDR3 DNA reads TGTGCCAGTGTCAAGCGGGAGATCAATGAGCAGTTCTTC. Its protein is CASVKREINEQFF. The full variable domain, in which reference TRBV19 and TRBJ2-1 provide the parts outside the CDR3, is DGGITQSPKYLFRKEGQNVTLSCEQNLNHDAMYWYRQDPGQGLRLIYYSQIVNDFQKGDIAEGYSVSREKKESFPLTVTSAQKNPTAFYLCASVKREINEQFFGPGTRLTVL.

The genes are TRBV6-1 and TRBJ2-1; TRBD2 matches at 9 bases. This CDR3 region has 19 residues. Germline CDR1 reads MNHNS; CDR2 reads SASEGT. Trimming at V came to 2 bases and at J to 7 bases, leaving 18 bases not matched to a gene. This CDR3 reads CASSERIVLWLAGINEQFF. DNA of the CDR3: TGTGCCAGCAGTGAAAGGATCGTGTTGTGGCTAGCGGGAATTAATGAGCAGTTCTTC.